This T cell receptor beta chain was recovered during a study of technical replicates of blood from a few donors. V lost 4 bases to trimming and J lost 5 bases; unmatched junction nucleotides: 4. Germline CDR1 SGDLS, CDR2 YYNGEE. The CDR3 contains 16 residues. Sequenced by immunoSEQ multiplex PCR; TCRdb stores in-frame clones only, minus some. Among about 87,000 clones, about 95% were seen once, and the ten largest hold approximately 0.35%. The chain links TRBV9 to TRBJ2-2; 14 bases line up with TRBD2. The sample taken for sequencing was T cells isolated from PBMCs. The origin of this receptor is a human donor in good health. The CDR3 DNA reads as TGTGCCAGCAGCCTTGGGACTAGCGGGAGTACCGGGGAGCTGTTTTTT. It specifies CASSLGTSGSTGELFF.